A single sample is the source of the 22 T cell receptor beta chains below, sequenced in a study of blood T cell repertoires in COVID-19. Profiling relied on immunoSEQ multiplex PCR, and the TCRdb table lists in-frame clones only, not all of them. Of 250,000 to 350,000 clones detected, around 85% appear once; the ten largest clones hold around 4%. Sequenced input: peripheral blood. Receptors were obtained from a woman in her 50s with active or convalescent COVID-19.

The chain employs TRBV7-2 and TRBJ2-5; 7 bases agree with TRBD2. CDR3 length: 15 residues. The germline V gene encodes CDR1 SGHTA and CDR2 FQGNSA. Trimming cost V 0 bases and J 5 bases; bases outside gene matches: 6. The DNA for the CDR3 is TGTGCCAGCAGCTTAGCGGCTAGCGGAGTCGAGACCCAGTACTTC. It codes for CASSLAASGVETQYF.

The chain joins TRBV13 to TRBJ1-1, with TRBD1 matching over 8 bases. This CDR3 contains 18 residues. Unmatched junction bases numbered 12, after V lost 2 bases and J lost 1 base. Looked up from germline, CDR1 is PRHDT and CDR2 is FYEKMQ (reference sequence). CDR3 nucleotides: TGTGCCAGCAGCTTAAGGTTCGTGACAGGGGAGCGGAACACTGAAGCTTTCTTT. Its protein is CASSLRFVTGERNTEAFF.

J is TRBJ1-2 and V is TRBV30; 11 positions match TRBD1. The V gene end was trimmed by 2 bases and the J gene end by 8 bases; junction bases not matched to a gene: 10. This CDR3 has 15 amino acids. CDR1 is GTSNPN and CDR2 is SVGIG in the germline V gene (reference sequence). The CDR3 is CAWSPGTGGRGGYTF. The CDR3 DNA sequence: TGTGCCTGGAGTCCCGGGACAGGGGGACGTGGAGGCTACACCTTC.

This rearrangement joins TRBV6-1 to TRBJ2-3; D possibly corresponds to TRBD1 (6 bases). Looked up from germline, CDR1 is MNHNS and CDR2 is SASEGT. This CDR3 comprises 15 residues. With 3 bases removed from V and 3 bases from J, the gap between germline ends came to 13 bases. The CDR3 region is CASSESPGQTDTQYF. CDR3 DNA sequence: TGTGCCAGCAGTGAGTCCCCGGGACAAACAGATACGCAGTATTTT.

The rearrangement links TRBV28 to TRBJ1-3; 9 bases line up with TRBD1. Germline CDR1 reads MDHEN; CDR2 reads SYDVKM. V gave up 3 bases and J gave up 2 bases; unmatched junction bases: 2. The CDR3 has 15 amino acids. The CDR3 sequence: CASSFYRGPGNTIYF. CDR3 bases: TGTGCCAGCAGTTTTTACAGGGGGCCTGGAAACACCATATATTTT.

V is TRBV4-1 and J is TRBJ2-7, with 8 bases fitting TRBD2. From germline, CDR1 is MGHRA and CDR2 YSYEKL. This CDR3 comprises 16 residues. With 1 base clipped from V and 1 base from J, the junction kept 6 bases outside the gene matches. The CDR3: CASSQVGREASYEQYF. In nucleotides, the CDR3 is TGCGCCAGCAGCCAAGTGGGGCGGGAGGCATCCTACGAGCAGTACTTC.

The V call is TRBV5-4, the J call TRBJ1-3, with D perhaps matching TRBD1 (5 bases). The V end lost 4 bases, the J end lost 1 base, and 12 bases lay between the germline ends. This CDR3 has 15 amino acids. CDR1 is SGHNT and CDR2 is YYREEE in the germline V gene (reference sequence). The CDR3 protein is CASSIGTASGNTIYF. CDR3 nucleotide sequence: TGTGCCAGCAGCATCGGGACTGCATCTGGAAACACCATATATTTT.

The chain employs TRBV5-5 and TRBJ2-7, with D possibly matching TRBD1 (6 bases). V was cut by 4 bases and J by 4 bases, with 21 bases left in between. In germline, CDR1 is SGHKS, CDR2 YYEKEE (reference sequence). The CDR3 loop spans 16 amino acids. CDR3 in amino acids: CASSPFPLGAAYEQYF. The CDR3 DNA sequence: TGTGCCAGCAGCCCCTTTCCACTGGGGGCAGCGTACGAGCAGTACTTC.

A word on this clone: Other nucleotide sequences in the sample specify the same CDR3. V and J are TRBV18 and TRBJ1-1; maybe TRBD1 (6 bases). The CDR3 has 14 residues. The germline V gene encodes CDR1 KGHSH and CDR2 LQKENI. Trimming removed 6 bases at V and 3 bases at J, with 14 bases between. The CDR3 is CASSRDRSDTEAFF. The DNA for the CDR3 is TGTGCCAGCTCCCGCGACAGGTCGGACACTGAAGCTTTCTTT. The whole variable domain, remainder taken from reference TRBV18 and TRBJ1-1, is NAGVMQNPRHLVRRRGQEARLRCSPMKGHSHVYWYRQLPEEGLKFMVYLQKENIIDESGMPKERFSAEFPKEGPSILRIQQVVRGDSAAYFCASSRDRSDTEAFFGQGTRLTVV.

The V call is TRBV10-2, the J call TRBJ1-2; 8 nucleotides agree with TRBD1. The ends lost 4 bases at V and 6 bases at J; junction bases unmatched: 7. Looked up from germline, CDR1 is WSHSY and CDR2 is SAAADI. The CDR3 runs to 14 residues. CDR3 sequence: CASSGTGTGNGYTF. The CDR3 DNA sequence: TGCGCCAGCAGTGGTACCGGGACAGGCAATGGCTACACCTTC.

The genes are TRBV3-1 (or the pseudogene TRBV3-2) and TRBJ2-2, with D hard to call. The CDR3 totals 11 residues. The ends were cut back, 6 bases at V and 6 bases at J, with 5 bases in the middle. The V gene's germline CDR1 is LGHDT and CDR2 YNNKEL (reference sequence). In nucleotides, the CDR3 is TGTGCCAGCAGGGGCGCCGGGGAGCTGTTTTTT. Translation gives CASRGAGELFF.

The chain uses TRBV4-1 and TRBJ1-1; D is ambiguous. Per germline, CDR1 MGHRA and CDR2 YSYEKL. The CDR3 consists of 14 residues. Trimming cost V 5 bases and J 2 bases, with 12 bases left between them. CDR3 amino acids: CASSSRRGNTEAFF. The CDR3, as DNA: TGCGCCAGCAGCTCCCGACGGGGAAACACTGAAGCTTTCTTT.

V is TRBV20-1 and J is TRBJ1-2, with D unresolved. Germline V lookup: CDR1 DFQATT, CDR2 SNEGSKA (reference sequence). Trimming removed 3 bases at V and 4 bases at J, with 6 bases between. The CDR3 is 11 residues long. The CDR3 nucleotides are TGCAGTGCTAGGTTCATCTATGGCTACACCTTC. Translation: CSARFIYGYTF.

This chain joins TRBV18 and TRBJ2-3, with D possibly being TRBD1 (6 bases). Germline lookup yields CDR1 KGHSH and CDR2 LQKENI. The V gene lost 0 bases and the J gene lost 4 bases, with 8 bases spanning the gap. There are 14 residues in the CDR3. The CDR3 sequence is CASSPPTGADTQYF. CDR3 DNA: TGTGCCAGCTCACCACCGACAGGAGCAGATACGCAGTATTTT.

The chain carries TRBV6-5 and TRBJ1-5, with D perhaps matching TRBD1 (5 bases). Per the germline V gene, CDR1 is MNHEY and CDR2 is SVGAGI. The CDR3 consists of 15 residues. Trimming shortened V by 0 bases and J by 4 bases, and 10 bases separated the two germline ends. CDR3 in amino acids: CASSYSWQGNQPQHF. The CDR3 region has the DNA TGTGCCAGCAGTTACTCGTGGCAGGGAAATCAGCCCCAGCATTTT.

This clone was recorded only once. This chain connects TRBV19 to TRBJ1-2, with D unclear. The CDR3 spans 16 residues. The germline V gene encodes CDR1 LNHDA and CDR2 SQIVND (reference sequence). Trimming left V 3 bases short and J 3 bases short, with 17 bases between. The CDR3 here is CASSMGLGQWHYGYTF. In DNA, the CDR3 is TGTGCCAGTAGTATGGGTCTAGGTCAATGGCACTATGGCTACACCTTC.

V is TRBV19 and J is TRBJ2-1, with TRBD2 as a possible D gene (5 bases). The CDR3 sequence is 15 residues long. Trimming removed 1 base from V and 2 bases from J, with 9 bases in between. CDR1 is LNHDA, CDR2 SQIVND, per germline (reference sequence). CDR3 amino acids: CASSIVGDAYNEQFF. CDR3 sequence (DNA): TGTGCCAGTAGTATAGTGGGAGACGCCTACAATGAGCAGTTCTTC.

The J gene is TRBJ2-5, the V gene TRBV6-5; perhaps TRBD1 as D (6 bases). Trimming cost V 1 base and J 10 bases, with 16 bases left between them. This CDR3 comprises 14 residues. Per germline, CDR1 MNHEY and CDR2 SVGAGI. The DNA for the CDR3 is TGTGCCAGCAGTTACTGGGACAAAAGTTCGGACCAGTACTTC. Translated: CASSYWDKSSDQYF.

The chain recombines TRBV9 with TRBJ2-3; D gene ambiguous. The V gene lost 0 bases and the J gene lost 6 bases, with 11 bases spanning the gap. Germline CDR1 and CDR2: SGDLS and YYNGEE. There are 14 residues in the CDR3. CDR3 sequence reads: CASSVGRKLDTQYF. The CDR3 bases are TGTGCCAGCAGCGTAGGGCGGAAACTTGATACGCAGTATTTT. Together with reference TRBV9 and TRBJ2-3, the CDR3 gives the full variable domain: DSGVTQTPKHLITATGQRVTLRCSPRSGDLSVYWYQQSLDQGLQFLIQYYNGEERAKGNILERFSAQQFPDLHSELNLSSLELGDSALYFCASSVGRKLDTQYFGPGTRLTVL.

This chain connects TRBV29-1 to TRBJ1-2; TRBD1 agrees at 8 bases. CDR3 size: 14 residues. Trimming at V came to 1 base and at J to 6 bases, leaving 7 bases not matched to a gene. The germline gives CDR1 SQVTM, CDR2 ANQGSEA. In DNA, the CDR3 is TGCAGCGTTGAAGGGGACAGGTGGGAGGATGGCTACACCTTC. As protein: CSVEGDRWEDGYTF.

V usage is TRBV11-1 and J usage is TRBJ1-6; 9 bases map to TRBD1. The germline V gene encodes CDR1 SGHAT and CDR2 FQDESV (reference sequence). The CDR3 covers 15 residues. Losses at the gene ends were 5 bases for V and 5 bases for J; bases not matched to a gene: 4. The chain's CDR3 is CASSPRTGDNSPLHF. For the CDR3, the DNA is TGTGCCAGCAGCCCCAGGACAGGGGATAATTCACCCCTCCACTTT. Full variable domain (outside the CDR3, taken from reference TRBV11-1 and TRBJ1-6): EAEVAQSPRYKITEKSQAVAFWCDPISGHATLYWYRQILGQGPELLVQFQDESVVDDSQLPKDRFSAERLKGVDSTLKIQPAELGDSAMYLCASSPRTGDNSPLHFGNGTRLTVT.

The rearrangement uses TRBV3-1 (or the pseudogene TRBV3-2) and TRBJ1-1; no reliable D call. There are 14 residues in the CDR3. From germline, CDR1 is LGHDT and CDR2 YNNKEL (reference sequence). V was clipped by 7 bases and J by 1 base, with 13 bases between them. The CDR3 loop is CASTRIPGNTEAFF. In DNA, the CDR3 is TGTGCCAGCACCCGAATCCCCGGGAACACTGAAGCTTTCTTT.